The 25 T cell receptor beta chains listed next were all sequenced from one sample in a study of identical twins (dated by TCRdb to about 2016). Library preparation used 5' RACE. The reads were generated on an Illumina HiSeq 2000. The public reads were run again by TCRdb, first through fastp at Q25 and then through MiXCR, and only productive beta chains were kept. Each entry merges the rows of one CDR3 protein and shows their most common DNA and genes. The sample profile shows 350,000 to 500,000 distinct CDR3 sequences; approximately 17% of them were found once. Approximately 12% of the sample belongs to the ten largest clones. The sequencing input was naive T cells sorted from blood. The meaning of the sample's cell subset or site label: cells isolated with a human naive T-cell isolation kit. All receptors derive from a man in his forties or fifties in good health.

This clonotype was found a few times. The rearrangement uses TRBV7-9 and TRBJ2-6; D not certain. V shed 8 bases and J shed 1 base, with 12 bases lying between them. Looked up from germline, CDR1 is SEHNR and CDR2 is FQNEAQ (reference sequence). The CDR3 sequence is 15 residues long. For the CDR3, the DNA is TGTGCCAGCTATCTCTCGAGTTCTGGGGCCAACGTCCTGACTTTC. Translating gives CASYLSSSGANVLTF.

This clonotype occurred a few times. The chain couples TRBV4-3 to TRBJ2-7; D may be TRBD2 (6 bases). Germline CDR1 is LGHNA and CDR2 is YSLEER. Trimming took off 1 base at V and 3 bases at J, with 19 bases between the two ends. The CDR3 runs to 17 residues. The CDR3 DNA reads TGCGCCAGCAGCCAAGTGGCGGAACCCCCGGGGGTCTACGAGCAGTACTTC. Protein sequence: CASSQVAEPPGVYEQYF.

This clonotype was detected many times. The rearrangement uses TRBV6-5 and TRBJ2-1; no definite D call. The germline V gene encodes CDR1 MNHEY and CDR2 SVGAGI. This CDR3 has 14 amino acids. Trimming stripped 2 bases from V and 0 bases from J, with 5 bases between. For the CDR3, the DNA is TGTGCCAGCAGTTACGACGACTCCTACAATGAGCAGTTCTTC. Its translation is CASSYDDSYNEQFF.

This clonotype was seen a few times. V gene TRBV7-2 combines with J gene TRBJ2-7; 10 nucleotides agree with TRBD2. Trimming cost V 4 bases and J 5 bases; bases outside gene matches: 11. From germline, CDR1 is SGHTA and CDR2 FQGNSA. This CDR3 spans 16 amino acids. The CDR3 loop reads CASSSRGLAGVNEQYF. DNA of the CDR3: TGTGCCAGCAGCTCAAGGGGGCTAGCGGGAGTTAACGAGCAGTACTTC.

This clonotype was picked up many times. V and J are TRBV30 and TRBJ2-3; 10 bases are shared with TRBD2. CDR3 length: 14 residues. The germline V gene has CDR1 GTSNPN and CDR2 SVGIG (reference sequence). With 0 bases clipped from V and 8 bases from J, the junction kept 5 bases outside the gene matches. CDR3 protein: CAWSVAGTSVTQYF. CDR3 nucleotide sequence: TGTGCCTGGAGTGTTGCCGGGACTAGCGTTACGCAGTATTTT.

This sequence joins TRBV3-1 and TRBJ2-1, with 7 nucleotides matching TRBD2. Per germline, CDR1 LGHDT and CDR2 YNNKEL (reference sequence). The V gene end was trimmed by 1 base and the J gene end by 8 bases; junction bases not matched to a gene: 5. CDR3 length equals 14 residues. Here the CDR3 reads CASSQATSIDEQFF. The CDR3 DNA sequence: TGTGCCAGCAGCCAAGCGACTAGCATCGATGAGCAGTTCTTC.

This clonotype was recorded many times. This chain links TRBV6-6 with TRBJ2-1, with TRBD2 as a possible D gene (6 bases). The CDR3 loop spans 13 amino acids. The V end lost 3 bases, the J end lost 7 bases, and 10 bases lay between the germline ends. Germline V gene sequence: CDR1 MNHNY, CDR2 SVGAGI (reference sequence). CDR3 protein: CASSYRRGNEQFF. The DNA of the CDR3 is TGTGCCAGCAGTTATCGCCGGGGGAATGAGCAGTTCTTC.

This clonotype was seen more than once but under ten times. An end of the junction differs from the germline gene, which may be a read error. This rearrangement joins TRBV6-1 to TRBJ2-3; 9 positions agree with TRBD1. The CDR3 loop spans 16 amino acids. CDR1 is MNHNS and CDR2 is SASEGT in the germline V gene. The CDR3 bases are TGTGCCAGCAGTGAAGCGTACAGGGGGCCCACAAATACGCAGTATTTT. It translates to CASSEAYRGPTNTQYF.

This clonotype came up a few times. The chain uses TRBV21-1 and TRBJ2-7; the D call of TRBD1 is as the table states it, not checked on the DNA. TRBV21-1 is recorded as a pseudogene. The CDR3 extends over 16 amino acids. CDR3 residues: CASSISSGTGPYEQYF. The CDR3 region has the DNA TGTGCCAGCAGCATTTCTTCCGGGACAGGGCCCTACGAGCAGTACTTC.

This clonotype has at least ten counts. The genes are TRBV6-5 and TRBJ1-1; possibly TRBD1 for D (6 bases). In germline, CDR1 is MNHEY, CDR2 SVGAGI. V lost 3 bases and J lost 1, with 9 bases in between. The CDR3 is made up of 14 amino acids. The CDR3 reads CASSYRTENTEAFF. The CDR3 DNA sequence: TGTGCCAGCAGTTATAGGACAGAGAACACTGAAGCTTTCTTT.

The CDR3 reads CASSLGGVFNEQFF. CDR3 coding DNA: TGTGCCAGCAGTTTAGGGGGGGTCTTCAATGAGCAGTTCTTC. The gene calls are TRBV12-3 or TRBV12-4 and TRBJ2-1; tentative D call: TRBD2 (6 bases). The CDR3 length is 14 residues. V lost 1 base, J lost 6 bases, and 10 bases lay in between.

CDR3 in amino acids: CSARRVDRPNEKLFF. CDR3 coding DNA: TGCAGTGCTAGAAGGGTGGACAGACCTAATGAAAAACTGTTTTTT. The chain employs TRBV20-1 and TRBJ1-4, with D possibly being TRBD1 (6 bases). The V gene's germline CDR1 is DFQATT and CDR2 SNEGSKA (reference sequence). CDR3 size: 15 residues. The V gene lost 2 bases and the J gene lost 3 bases, with 13 bases spanning the gap.

V and J are TRBV12-3 or TRBV12-4 and TRBJ1-5; D unclear. The CDR3 is 16 residues long. Trimming shortened V by 1 base and J by 0 bases, and 10 bases separated the two germline ends. In nucleotides, the CDR3 is TGTGCCAGCAGTTTAGACAGCTTGAATAGCAATCAGCCCCAGCATTTT. It yields the protein CASSLDSLNSNQPQHF.

The chain recombines TRBV6-2 or TRBV6-3 with TRBJ2-3; no reliable D call. Trimming removed 10 bases at V and 4 bases at J, with 9 bases between. The CDR3 is 11 residues long. In germline, CDR1 is MNHEY, CDR2 SVGEGT. For the CDR3, the DNA is TGTGCCACCGCGAACCCAGATACGCAGTATTTT. Its translation is CATANPDTQYF.

This clonotype was counted only a few times. The V and J genes are TRBV4-3 and TRBJ2-7; TRBD2 matches at 10 bases. V was pared by 1 base and J by 3 bases, with 9 bases of the junction left unmatched. In germline, CDR1 is LGHNA, CDR2 YSLEER. The CDR3 covers 17 residues. The CDR3 region is CASSQGIAGGRGYEQYF. CDR3 sequence (DNA): TGCGCCAGCAGCCAAGGAATAGCGGGAGGAAGAGGCTACGAGCAGTACTTC.

Only a few counts were recorded for this clonotype. The rearrangement joins TRBV4-3 to TRBJ1-1; D gene ambiguous. CDR1 and CDR2 (germline): LGHNA, YSLEER. This CDR3 has 16 residues. Trimming shortened V by 0 bases and J by 1 base, and 12 bases separated the two germline ends. Here the CDR3 reads CASSQDHGSWNTEAFF. In DNA, the CDR3 is TGCGCCAGCAGCCAAGATCACGGGTCCTGGAACACTGAAGCTTTCTTT.

This clonotype was recorded many times. The rearrangement uses TRBV28 and TRBJ2-7, with 11 bases aligning to TRBD1. The length of the CDR3 is 13 residues. Germline lookup yields CDR1 MDHEN and CDR2 SYDVKM. With 7 bases clipped from V and 3 bases from J, the junction kept 2 bases outside the gene matches. The CDR3 region has the DNA TGTGCCAGCACCGGGACAGGGGGCTACGAGCAGTACTTC. It specifies CASTGTGGYEQYF.

The table lists this clonotype with a few counts. The V gene is TRBV4-3, the J gene TRBJ2-2; 8 nucleotides align to TRBD2. J gave up 1 base and V 5 bases, and 6 bases lay outside the gene matches. CDR1 and CDR2 (germline): LGHNA, YSLEER. The CDR3 loop spans 16 amino acids. The CDR3 bases are TGCGCCAGCAGCAGAGGGCGGGGGGAGAACACCGGGGAGCTGTTTTTT. Translating it yields CASSRGRGENTGELFF.

The table lists this clonotype with many counts. The V call is TRBV25-1, the J call TRBJ2-7; TRBD1 might be the D (6 bases). This CDR3 contains 16 residues. The ends were cut back, 0 bases at V and 6 bases at J, with 18 bases in the middle. CDR1 is MGHDK and CDR2 is SYGVNS in the germline V gene. Here the CDR3 reads CASSEYGRGLGPEQYF. Written as DNA, the CDR3 is TGTGCCAGCAGTGAATATGGCAGGGGATTAGGCCCCGAGCAGTACTTC.

This clonotype was recorded many times. This chain links TRBV6-5 with TRBJ2-7; 10 positions match TRBD2. The germline V gene has CDR1 MNHEY and CDR2 SVGAGI. V trimming: 2 bases; J trimming: 4 bases; junction bases outside the gene matches: 5. There are 15 residues in the CDR3. The chain's CDR3 is CASSYGASGSYEQYF. The CDR3 region has the DNA TGTGCCAGCAGTTACGGGGCTAGCGGGAGTTACGAGCAGTACTTC.

The rearrangement uses TRBV6-2 or TRBV6-3 and TRBJ2-1; no clear D. Germline V lookup: CDR1 MNHEY, CDR2 SVGEGT. The CDR3 consists of 13 residues. V lost 2 bases to trimming and J lost 2 bases, with 4 bases between them. CDR3 DNA sequence: TGTGCCAGCAGTTACAAGGCCTACAATGAGCAGTTCTTC. It encodes CASSYKAYNEQFF.

This clonotype was counted only a few times. The chain joins TRBV7-3 to TRBJ1-6, with D hard to call. The CDR3 extends over 13 amino acids. Germline assignment: CDR1 SGHTA and CDR2 FQGTGA. Trimming pared 7 bases from V and 7 bases from J, leaving 11 bases between. The CDR3 DNA is TGTGCCAGCATCATACGACTAAATTCACCCCTCCACTTT. This translates into CASIIRLNSPLHF. Full variable domain (missing parts from reference TRBV7-3 and TRBJ1-6): GAGVSQTPSNKVTEKGKYVELRCDPISGHTALYWYRQSLGQGPEFLIYFQGTGAADDSGLPNDRFFAVRPEGSVSTLKIQRTERGDSAVYLCASIIRLNSPLHFGNGTRLTVT.

This rearrangement joins TRBV5-1 to TRBJ2-2, with 8 bases identical to TRBD1. This CDR3 spans 13 amino acids. V shed 9 bases, J shed 1 base, and the junction held 2 bases outside the gene matches. CDR1 is SGHRS and CDR2 is YFSETQ in the germline V gene. The CDR3 nucleotides are TGCGCCACCGGGACAGGGAACACCGGGGAGCTGTTTTTT. Its translation is CATGTGNTGELFF.

This clonotype was counted ten times or more. The chain employs TRBV5-1 and TRBJ1-2, with unresolved D. Germline CDR1 is SGHRS and CDR2 is YFSETQ. Trimming removed 0 bases from V and 7 bases from J, with 7 bases in between. The CDR3 covers 12 residues. The CDR3 spells CASSLGAGGYTF. In DNA form, the CDR3 reads TGCGCCAGCAGCTTGGGGGCCGGTGGCTACACCTTC.

This clonotype was observed a handful of times. The J gene is TRBJ2-5, the V gene TRBV18; D ambiguous. Trimming shortened V by 1 base and J by 0 bases, and 9 bases separated the two germline ends. The CDR3 has 15 residues. The germline CDR1 and CDR2 sequences are KGHSH and LQKENI. CDR3 region: CASSPRISDQETQYF. The CDR3 region has the DNA TGTGCCAGCTCACCACGCATAAGCGACCAAGAGACCCAGTACTTC.